Here is one T cell receptor (beta chain) with its context. Its antigen is undetermined. These data are taken from a study of CXCR3-negative and CXCR3-positive naive CD8 T cells. Regarding the study as a whole: Naive cells that were CXCR3-positive had more hydrophobic TRB CDR3s (compared with CXCR3-negative naive cells).

Germline V lookup: CDR1 SEHNR, CDR2 FQNEAQ (reference sequence). CDR3 length equals 15 residues. All TRB cDNA libraries came from 5' RACE performed with UMI labels. Using the 5' RACE reads, TCRdb records one entry per CDR3 protein without DNA. This sample contains approximately 65,000 distinct CDR3 sequences. CD45RO-CCR7+CD27+CD95- characterized naive CD8+ T cells. This receptor was identified in a human donor in good health. Some clones in this sample may be carry-over from other donors' samples. The V and J genes are TRBV7-9 and TRBJ1-1. The material sequenced was naive CXCR3+ CD8+ T cells from blood. The subset is: CD45RO-CCR7+CD27+CD95- naive CD8+ T cells expressing CXCR3 (TNR3+). CDR3 region: CASSSQLWGNTEAFF. Full variable domain (outside the CDR3, taken from reference TRBV7-9 and TRBJ1-1): DTGVSQNPRHKITKRGQNVTFRCDPISEHNRLYWYRQTLGQGPEFLTYFQNEAQLEKSRLLSDRFSAERPKGSFSTLEIQRTEQGDSAMYLCASSSQLWGNTEAFFGQGTRLTVV.